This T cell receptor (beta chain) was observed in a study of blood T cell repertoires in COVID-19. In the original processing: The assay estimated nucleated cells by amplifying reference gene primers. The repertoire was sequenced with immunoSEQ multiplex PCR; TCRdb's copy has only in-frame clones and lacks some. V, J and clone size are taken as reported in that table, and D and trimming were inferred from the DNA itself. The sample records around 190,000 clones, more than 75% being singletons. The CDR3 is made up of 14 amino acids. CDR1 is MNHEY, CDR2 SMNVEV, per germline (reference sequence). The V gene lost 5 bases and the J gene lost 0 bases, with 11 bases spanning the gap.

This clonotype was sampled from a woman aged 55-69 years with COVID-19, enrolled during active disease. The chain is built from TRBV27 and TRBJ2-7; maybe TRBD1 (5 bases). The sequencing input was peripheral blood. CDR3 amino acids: CASSGRTTSYEQYF. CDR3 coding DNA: TGTGCCAGCAGTGGGCGGACAACCTCCTACGAGCAGTACTTC.